This note documents a single T cell receptor (beta chain) sequence. The table lists this clone with a count of one. Its recognized antigen is unknown. Within one base of it there is no much larger clone, and no base qualities were kept. The time point label, read with the paper, signifies: baseline before first vaccination. Vaccinee samples were obtained from the UK trials COV001 and COV002, which included a single-blind randomized controlled phase 2/3 trial of AZD1222 (ChAdOx1 nCoV-19) in healthy adults. For TCRbeta chain sequencing, PBMC samples from trial participants were taken at day 0 and at day 28 after the second dose. Spanning cysteine to phenylalanine, the CDR3 consists of 14 amino acids. Of the read, only the CDR3 DNA is kept; its 42 bases are in frame from base 1. Sequences SGHTA (CDR1) and FQGNSA (CDR2) are obtained from the germline V gene. The junction shows trimming of 5 bases on V and 2 bases on J, plus 9 bases between the germline ends.

This sample was taken from a study of T cell responses to AZD1222 COVID-19 vaccine (dated by TCRdb to about 2021). About the study as a whole: AZD1222 recipients whose second dose came at about 4 weeks and those whose second dose came at about 12 weeks were combined into one group, since spike-specific TCR depth and breadth did not differ between the two schedules. TCR sequencing covered over 230 trial participants: 200 to 210 given two doses of AZD1222 and 26 given two doses of MenACWY control vaccine. Trial participants were enrolled by age into subgroups of 18-55, 56-69 and 70-plus years, and 148, 28 and 57 TCR-sequenced participants, respectively, were included in these subgroups.

Beyond this particular receptor, the publication reports: A significant rise in spike-specific TCR breadth and depth was observed after two AZD1222 doses relative to day 0 and relative to MenACWY recipients. The whole spike protein was spanned by vaccine-associated CD4 TCRs, and dominant responses were seen in regions 160-218 and 743-854. Reportedly, almost half of the unique spike-specific TCRs recognized epitopes lying outside the regions that are mutated in the B.1.351 and B.1.1.7 variants. No day 14 peak-response samples were available, so repertoires were characterized only after the peak T cell response. Conclusions about previously exposed vaccinees are limited, since just six or seven AZD1222 recipients were seropositive for SARS-CoV-2 at baseline. The 56-69-year group was small, and its depth increase did not reach significance, likely because of low power. Participants were mostly white British, with more females than males. The authors suggested clonal diversity may have been underestimated.

The CDR3 regions of human TCRbeta chains were subjected to immunosequencing. Per the original workflow: Repertoire TCRs were checked for matches against a reference library of SARS-CoV-2-specific TCRs that had been generated using the MIRA antigen-specificity platform. Breadth was defined as the fraction of unique TCRs that were SARS-CoV-2-associated. Depth was defined as the fraction of total T cells that were SARS-CoV-2-associated. Each spike-specific TCR was assigned to its reactive spike region and to a CD4 or CD8 class using the MIRA data. Log10-transformed breadth and depth values were compared by one-way ANOVA with Sidak's multiple comparisons tests. What TCRdb holds here is the immuneACCESS table cut down to in-frame rearrangements. Part of the clones is not present; checked against another copy, under half of the missing clones reflect an unresolved V gene, and the others are unexplained. V, J and clone size are those of that table, while D and trimming were read from the DNA. The sample includes 86,000 or so clones, with about 92% observed a single time. The ten largest clones add up to about 2.2% of the sample.

This receptor was taken from an adult in good health. The chain is assembled from TRBV7-2 and TRBJ1-4; the D gene is perhaps TRBD1, on 5 matching bases. Sequenced here: peripheral blood, sampled on day 0 of AZD1222 vaccination. The DNA is as follows: TGTGCCAGCAGCCAGGGACCGACTAATGAAAAACTGTTTTTT. The resulting protein is CASSQGPTNEKLFF.